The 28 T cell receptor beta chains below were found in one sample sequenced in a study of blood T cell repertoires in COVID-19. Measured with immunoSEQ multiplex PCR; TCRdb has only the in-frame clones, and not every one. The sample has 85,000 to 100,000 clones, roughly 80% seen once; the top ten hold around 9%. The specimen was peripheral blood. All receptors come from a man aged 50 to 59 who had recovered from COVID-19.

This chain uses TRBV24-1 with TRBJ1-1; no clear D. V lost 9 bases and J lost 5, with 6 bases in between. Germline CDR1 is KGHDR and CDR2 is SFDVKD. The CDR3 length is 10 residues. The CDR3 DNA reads TGTGCCACCGCGGGTACTGAAGCTTTCTTT. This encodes CATAGTEAFF.

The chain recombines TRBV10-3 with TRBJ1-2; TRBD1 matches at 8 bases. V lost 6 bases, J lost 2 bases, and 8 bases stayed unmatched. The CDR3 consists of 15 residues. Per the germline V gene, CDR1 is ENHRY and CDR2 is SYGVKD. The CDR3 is CAIRDRVPANYGYTF. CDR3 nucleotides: TGTGCCATCAGGGACAGGGTTCCAGCCAACTATGGCTACACCTTC.

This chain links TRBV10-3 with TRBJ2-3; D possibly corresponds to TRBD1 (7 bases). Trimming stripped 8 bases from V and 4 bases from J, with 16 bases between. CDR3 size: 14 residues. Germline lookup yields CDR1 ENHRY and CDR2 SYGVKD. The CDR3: CAISGGLASDTQYF. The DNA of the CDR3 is TGTGCCATCTCAGGGGGGCTAGCATCAGATACGCAGTATTTT.

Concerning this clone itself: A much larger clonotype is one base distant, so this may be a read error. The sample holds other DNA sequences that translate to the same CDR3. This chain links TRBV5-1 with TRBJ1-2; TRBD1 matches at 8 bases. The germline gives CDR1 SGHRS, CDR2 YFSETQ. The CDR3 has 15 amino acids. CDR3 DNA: TGCGCCAGCAGCTTGGGTGACAGGGGTTCCTATGGCTACACCTTT. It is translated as CASSLGDRGSYGYTF. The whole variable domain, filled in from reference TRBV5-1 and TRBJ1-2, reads KAGVTQTPRYLIKTRGQQVTLSCSPISGHRSVSWYQQTPGQGLQFLFEYFSETQRNKGNFPGRFSGRQFSNSRSEMNVSTLELGDSALYLCASSLGDRGSYGYTFGSGTRLTVV.

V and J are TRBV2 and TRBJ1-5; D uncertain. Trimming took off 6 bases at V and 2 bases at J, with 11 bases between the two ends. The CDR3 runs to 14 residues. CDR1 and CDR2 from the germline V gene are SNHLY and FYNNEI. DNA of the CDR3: TGTGCCAGCAGCCTCTTCGGGGGCAATCAGCCCCAGCATTTT. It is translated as CASSLFGGNQPQHF.

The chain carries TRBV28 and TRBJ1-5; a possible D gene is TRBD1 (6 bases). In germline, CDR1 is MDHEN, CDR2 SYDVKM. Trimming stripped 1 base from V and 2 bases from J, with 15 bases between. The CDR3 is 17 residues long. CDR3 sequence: CASSLYRVSGGNQPQHF. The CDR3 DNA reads TGTGCCAGCAGTTTATACAGGGTTAGTGGAGGCAATCAGCCCCAGCATTTT. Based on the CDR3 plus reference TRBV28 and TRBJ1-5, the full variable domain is DVKVTQSSRYLVKRTGEKVFLECVQDMDHENMFWYRQDPGLGLRLIYFSYDVKMKEKGDIPEGYSVSREKKERFSLILESASTNQTSMYLCASSLYRVSGGNQPQHFGDGTRLSIL.

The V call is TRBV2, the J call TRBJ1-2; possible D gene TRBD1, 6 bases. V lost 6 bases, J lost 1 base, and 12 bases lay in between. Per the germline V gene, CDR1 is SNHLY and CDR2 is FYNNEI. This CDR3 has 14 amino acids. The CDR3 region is CASSGTSYNYGYTF. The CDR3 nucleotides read TGTGCCAGCAGCGGGACATCCTATAACTATGGCTACACCTTC.

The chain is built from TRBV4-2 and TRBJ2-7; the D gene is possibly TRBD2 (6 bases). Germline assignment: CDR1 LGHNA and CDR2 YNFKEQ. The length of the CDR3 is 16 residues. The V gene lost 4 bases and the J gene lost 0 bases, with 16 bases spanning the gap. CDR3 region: CASSPEEGAGSYEQYF. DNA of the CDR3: TGTGCCAGCAGCCCCGAGGAGGGTGCGGGCTCCTACGAGCAGTACTTC.

CDR3 loop: CASSLEQADTQYF. DNA of the CDR3: TGCGCCAGCAGCTTGGAACAGGCAGATACGCAGTATTTT. The rearrangement uses TRBV5-1 and TRBJ2-3; possible D gene TRBD1, 5 bases. Germline values: CDR1 SGHRS, CDR2 YFSETQ. Trimming removed 0 bases from V and 4 bases from J, with 6 bases in between. The length of the CDR3 is 13 residues.

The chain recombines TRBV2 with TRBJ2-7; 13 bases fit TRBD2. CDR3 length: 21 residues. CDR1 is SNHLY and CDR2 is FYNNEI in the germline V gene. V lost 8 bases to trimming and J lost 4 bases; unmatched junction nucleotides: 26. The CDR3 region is CASYGAESGHAGTSGNYEQYF. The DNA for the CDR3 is TGTGCCAGCTACGGGGCAGAATCAGGTCACGCGGGGACTAGCGGGAATTACGAGCAGTACTTC.

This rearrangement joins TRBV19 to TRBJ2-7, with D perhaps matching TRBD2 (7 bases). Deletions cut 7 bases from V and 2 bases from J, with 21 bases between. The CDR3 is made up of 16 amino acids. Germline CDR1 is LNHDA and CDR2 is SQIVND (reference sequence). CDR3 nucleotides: TGTGCCAGTACCTCAACTTGGAGGCGGGGGCCCTACGAGCAGTACTTC. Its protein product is CASTSTWRRGPYEQYF.

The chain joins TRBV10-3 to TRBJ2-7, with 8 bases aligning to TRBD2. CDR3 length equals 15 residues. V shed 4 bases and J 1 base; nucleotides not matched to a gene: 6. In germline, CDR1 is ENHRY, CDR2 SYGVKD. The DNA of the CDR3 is TGTGCCATCAGTGCAGCGGGGACTAGATCCTACGAGCAGTACTTC. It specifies CAISAAGTRSYEQYF.

The CDR3 loop reads CASSGTGHQPQHF. The CDR3 DNA reads as TGTGCCAGCAGCGGGACAGGACATCAGCCCCAGCATTTT. The genes are TRBV2 and TRBJ1-5; 8 bases match TRBD1. The CDR3 is made up of 13 amino acids. The V gene's germline CDR1 is SNHLY and CDR2 FYNNEI. J was trimmed by 5 bases and V by 6 bases; bases with no gene match: 3.

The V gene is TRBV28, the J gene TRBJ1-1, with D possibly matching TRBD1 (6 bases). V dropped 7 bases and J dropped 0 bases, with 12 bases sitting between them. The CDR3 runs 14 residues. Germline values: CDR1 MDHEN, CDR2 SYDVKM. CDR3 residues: CASITGTMNTEAFF. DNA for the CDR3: TGTGCCAGCATTACCGGGACAATGAACACTGAAGCTTTCTTT.

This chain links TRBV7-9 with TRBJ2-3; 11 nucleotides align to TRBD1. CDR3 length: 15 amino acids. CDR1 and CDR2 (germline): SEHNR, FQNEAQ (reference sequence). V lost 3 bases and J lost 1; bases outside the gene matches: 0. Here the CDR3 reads CASSLGQGGTDTQYF. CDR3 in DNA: TGTGCCAGCAGCTTGGGACAGGGGGGCACAGATACGCAGTATTTT.

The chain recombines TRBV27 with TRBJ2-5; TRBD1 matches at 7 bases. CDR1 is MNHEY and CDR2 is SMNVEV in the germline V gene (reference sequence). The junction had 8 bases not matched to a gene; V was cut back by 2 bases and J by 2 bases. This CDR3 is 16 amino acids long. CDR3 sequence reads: CASSLLGTVRQETQYF. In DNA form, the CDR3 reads TGTGCCAGCAGTTTACTCGGGACAGTCAGACAAGAGACCCAGTACTTC.

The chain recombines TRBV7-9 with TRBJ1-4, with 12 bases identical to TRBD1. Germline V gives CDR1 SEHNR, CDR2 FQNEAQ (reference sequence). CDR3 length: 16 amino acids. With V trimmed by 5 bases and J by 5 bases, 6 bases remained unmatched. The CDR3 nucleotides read TGTGCCAGCAGCCAGAGGGACAGGGGGCGGAATGAAAAACTGTTTTTT. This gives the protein CASSQRDRGRNEKLFF.

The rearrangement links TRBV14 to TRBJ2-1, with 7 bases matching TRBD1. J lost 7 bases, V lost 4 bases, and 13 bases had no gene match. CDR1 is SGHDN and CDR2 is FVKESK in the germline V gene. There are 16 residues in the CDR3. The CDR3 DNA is TGTGCCAGCAGCCTCCCCGGACAGGTTTCCTTGAATGAGCAGTTCTTC. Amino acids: CASSLPGQVSLNEQFF.

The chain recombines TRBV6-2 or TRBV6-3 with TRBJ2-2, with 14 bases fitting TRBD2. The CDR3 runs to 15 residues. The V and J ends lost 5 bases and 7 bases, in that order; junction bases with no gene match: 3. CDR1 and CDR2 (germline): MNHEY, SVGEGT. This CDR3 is CASSRLAGGDGELFF. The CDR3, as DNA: TGTGCCAGCAGTCGACTAGCGGGAGGGGACGGGGAGCTGTTTTTT.

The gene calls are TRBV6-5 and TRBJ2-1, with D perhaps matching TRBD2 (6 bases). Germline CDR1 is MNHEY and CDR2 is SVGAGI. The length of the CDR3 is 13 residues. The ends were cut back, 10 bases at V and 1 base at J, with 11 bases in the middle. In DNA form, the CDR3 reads TGTGCCACCACCGGGACTTCCTACAATGAGCAGTTCTTC. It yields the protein CATTGTSYNEQFF.

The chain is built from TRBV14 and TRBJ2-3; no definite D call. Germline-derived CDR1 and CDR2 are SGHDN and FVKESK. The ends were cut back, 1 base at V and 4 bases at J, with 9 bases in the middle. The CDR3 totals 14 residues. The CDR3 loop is CASSQGPTSDTQYF. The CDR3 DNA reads TGTGCCAGCAGCCAAGGTCCTACCTCAGATACGCAGTATTTT.

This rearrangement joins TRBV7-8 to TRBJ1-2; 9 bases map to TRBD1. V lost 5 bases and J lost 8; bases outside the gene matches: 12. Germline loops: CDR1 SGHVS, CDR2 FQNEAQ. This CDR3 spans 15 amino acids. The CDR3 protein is CASSPGQGRSRGYTF. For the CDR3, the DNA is TGTGCCAGCAGCCCAGGACAGGGGCGCTCTAGGGGCTACACCTTC.

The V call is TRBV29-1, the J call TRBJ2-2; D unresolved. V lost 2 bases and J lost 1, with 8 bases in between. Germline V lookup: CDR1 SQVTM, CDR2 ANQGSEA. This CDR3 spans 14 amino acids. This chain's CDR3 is CSVERLENTGELFF. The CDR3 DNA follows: TGCAGCGTTGAAAGGCTAGAGAACACCGGGGAGCTGTTTTTT.

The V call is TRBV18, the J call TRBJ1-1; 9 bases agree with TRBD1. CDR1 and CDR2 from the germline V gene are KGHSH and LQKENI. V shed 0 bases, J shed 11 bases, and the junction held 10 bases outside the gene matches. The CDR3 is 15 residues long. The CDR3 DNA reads TGTGCCAGCTCACCACCGAACACAGGGGGCATAAAGGCTTTCTTT. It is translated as CASSPPNTGGIKAFF.

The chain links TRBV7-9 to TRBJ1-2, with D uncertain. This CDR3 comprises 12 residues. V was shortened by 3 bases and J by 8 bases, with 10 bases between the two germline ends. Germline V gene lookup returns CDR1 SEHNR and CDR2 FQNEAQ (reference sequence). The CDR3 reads CASSFEGNGYTF. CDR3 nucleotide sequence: TGTGCCAGCAGCTTCGAGGGTAACGGCTACACCTTC. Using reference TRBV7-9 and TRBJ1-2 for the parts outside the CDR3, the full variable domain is DTGVSQNPRHKITKRGQNVTFRCDPISEHNRLYWYRQTLGQGPEFLTYFQNEAQLEKSRLLSDRFSAERPKGSFSTLEIQRTEQGDSAMYLCASSFEGNGYTFGSGTRLTVV.

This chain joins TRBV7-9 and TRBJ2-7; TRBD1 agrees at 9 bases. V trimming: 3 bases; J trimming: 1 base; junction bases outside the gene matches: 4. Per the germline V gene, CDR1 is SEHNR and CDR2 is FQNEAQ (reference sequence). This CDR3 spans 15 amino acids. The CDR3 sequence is CASSLGQGLSYEQYF. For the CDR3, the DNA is TGTGCCAGCAGCTTGGGACAGGGCCTTTCCTACGAGCAGTACTTC.

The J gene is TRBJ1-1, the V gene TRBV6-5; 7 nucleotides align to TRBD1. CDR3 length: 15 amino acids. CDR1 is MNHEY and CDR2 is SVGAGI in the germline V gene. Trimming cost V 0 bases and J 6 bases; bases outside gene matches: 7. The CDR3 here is CASSYSKGAFSEAFF. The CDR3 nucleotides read TGTGCCAGCAGTTACTCGAAGGGGGCGTTTTCTGAAGCTTTCTTT.

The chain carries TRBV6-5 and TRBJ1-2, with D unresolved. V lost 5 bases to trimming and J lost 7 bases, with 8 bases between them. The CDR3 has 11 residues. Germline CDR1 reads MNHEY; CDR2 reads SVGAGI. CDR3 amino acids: CASSRGGGYTF. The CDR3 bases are TGTGCCAGCAGTAGAGGCGGTGGCTACACCTTC.